One and the same sample provided the 4 T cell receptor beta chains below, sequenced in a study of blood T cells in healthy people across ages. With a J-beta primer mix and a sample-barcoded 5' primer, a second PCR ran about 6 to 11 cycles. TCRdb called the 5' RACE reads again in MiXCR, with one record for every CDR3 protein. Among roughly 790,000 distinct CDR3 sequences listed, more than 40% were seen once. The sample comprised blood. These receptors all stem from an older woman in good health.

The rearrangement links TRBV28 to TRBJ2-1; D is perhaps TRBD1 (6 bases). The V end lost 6 bases, the J end lost 4 bases, and 19 bases lay between the germline ends. CDR3 size: 16 residues. Per germline, CDR1 MDHEN and CDR2 SYDVKM. CDR3 DNA sequence: TGTGCCAGCAGCCAAAAAACAGGGACCGATTACAATGAGCAGTTCTTC. It yields the protein CASSQKTGTDYNEQFF.

The CDR3 DNA reads TGCAGTGCTAGGCCGACTAGCGGGGGGGTCACAGATACGCAGTATTTT. Protein: CSARPTSGGVTDTQYF. V and J are TRBV20-1 and TRBJ2-3; 14 nucleotides line up with TRBD2. CDR1 is DFQATT and CDR2 is SNEGSKA in the germline V gene (reference sequence). The CDR3 extends over 16 amino acids. After removal of 3 bases from V and 2 bases from J, the junction contained 4 bases not matched to a gene.

A few counts support this clonotype. CDR3 nucleotide sequence: TGCGCCAGTTCACTGGACATGAACTATGGCTACACCTTC. It translates to CASSLDMNYGYTF. The rearrangement joins TRBV10-1 to TRBJ1-2; D might be TRBD1 (5 bases). Germline V gene sequence: CDR1 WNHNN, CDR2 SYGVQD (reference sequence). Trimming removed 9 bases from V and 2 bases from J, with 13 bases in between. The CDR3 is 13 residues long.

This clonotype has only a few counts. The chain joins TRBV4-3 to TRBJ1-1, with TRBD1 identical over 10 bases. The CDR3 extends over 16 amino acids. V gave up 7 bases and J gave up 0 bases; unmatched junction bases: 8. Germline V CDR1 and CDR2: LGHNA, YSLEER. CDR3 protein: CASTPTGGSLNTEAFF. CDR3 coding DNA: TGCGCCAGCACCCCGACAGGGGGCTCTCTGAACACTGAAGCTTTCTTT.